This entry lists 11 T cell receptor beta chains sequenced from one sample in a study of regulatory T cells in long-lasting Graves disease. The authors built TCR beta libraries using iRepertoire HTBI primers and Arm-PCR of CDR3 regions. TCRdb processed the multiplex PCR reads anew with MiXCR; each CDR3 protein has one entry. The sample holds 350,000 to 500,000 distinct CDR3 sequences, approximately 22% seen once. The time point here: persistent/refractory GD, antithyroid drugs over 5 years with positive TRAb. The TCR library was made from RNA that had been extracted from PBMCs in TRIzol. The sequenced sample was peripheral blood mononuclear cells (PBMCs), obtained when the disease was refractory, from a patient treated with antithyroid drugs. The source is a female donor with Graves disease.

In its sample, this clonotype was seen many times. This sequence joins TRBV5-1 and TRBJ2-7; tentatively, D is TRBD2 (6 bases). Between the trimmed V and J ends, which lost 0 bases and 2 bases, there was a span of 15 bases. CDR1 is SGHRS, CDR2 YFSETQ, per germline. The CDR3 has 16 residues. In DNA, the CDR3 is TGCGCCAGCAGCTTGGCTTGGGCTAGCGACACCTACGAGCAGTACTTC. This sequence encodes CASSLAWASDTYEQYF.

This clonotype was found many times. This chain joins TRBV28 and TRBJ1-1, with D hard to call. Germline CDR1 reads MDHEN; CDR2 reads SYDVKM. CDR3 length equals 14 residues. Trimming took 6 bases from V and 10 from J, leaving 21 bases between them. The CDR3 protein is CASSLPGRGLPAFF. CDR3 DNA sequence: TGTGCCAGCAGCCTTCCCGGGAGAGGGCTGCCAGCTTTCTTT.

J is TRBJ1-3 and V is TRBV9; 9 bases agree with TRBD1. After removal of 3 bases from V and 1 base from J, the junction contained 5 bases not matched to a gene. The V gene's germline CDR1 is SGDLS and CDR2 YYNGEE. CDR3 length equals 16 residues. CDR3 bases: TGTGCCAGCAGCGAGGGTGGACAGGGGTCTGGAAACACCATATATTTT. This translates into CASSEGGQGSGNTIYF.

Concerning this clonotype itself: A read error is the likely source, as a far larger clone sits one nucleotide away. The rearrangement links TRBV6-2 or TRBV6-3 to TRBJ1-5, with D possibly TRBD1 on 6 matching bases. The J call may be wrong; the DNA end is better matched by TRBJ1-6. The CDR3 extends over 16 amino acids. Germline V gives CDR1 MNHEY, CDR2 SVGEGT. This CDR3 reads CASSYGETGGGSPLHF. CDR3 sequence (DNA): TGTGCCAGCAGTTACGGTGAGACAGGTGGAGGGTCACCCCTCCACTTT.

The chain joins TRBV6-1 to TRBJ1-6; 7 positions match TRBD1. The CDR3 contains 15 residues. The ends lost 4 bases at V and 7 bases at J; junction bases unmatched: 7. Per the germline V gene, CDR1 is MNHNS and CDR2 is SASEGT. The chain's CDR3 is CASSVDRVFNSPLHF. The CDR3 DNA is TGTGCCAGCAGTGTCGACAGGGTGTTCAATTCACCCCTCCACTTT.

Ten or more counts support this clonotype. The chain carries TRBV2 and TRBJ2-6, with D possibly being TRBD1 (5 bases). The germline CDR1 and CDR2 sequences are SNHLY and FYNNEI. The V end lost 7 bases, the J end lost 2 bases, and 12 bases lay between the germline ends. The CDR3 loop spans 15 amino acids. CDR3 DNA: TGTGCCAGCAATCGAAGGGGCGCTGGGGCCAACGTCCTGACTTTC. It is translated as CASNRRGAGANVLTF. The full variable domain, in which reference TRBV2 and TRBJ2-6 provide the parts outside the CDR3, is EPEVTQTPSHQVTQMGQEVILRCVPISNHLYFYWYRQILGQKVEFLVSFYNNEISEKSEIFDDQFSVERPDGSNFTLKIRSTKLEDSAMYFCASNRRGAGANVLTFGAGSRLTVL.

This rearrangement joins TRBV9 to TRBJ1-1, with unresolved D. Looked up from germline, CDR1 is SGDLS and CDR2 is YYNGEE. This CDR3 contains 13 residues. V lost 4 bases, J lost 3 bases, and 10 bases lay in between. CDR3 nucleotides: TGTGCCAGCAGCCCCCAAGATTACACTGAAGCTTTCTTT. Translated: CASSPQDYTEAFF. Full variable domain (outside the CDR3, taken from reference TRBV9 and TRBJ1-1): DSGVTQTPKHLITATGQRVTLRCSPRSGDLSVYWYQQSLDQGLQFLIQYYNGEERAKGNILERFSAQQFPDLHSELNLSSLELGDSALYFCASSPQDYTEAFFGQGTRLTVV.

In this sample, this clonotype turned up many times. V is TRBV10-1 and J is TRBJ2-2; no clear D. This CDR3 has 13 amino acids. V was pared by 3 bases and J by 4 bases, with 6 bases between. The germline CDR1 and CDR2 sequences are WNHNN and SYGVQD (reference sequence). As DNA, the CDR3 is TGCGCCAGCAGTGAAGACCCCACCGGGGAGCTGTTTTTT. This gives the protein CASSEDPTGELFF.

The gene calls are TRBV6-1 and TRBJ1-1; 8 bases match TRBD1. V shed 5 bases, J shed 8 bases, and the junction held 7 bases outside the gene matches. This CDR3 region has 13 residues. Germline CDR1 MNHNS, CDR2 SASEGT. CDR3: CASSPGGGFEAFF. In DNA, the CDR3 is TGTGCCAGCAGTCCAGGGGGCGGGTTCGAAGCTTTCTTT.

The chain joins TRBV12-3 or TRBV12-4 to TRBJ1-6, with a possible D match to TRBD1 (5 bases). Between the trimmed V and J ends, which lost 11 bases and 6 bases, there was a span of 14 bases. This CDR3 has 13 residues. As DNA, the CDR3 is TGTGCCTCCTGGGGGAATCTTAATTCACCCCTCCACTTT. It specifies CASWGNLNSPLHF.

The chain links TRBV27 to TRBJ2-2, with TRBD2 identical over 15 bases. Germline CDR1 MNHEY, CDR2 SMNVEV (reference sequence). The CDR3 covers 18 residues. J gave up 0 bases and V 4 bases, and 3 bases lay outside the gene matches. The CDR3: CASSWTSGRASNTGELFF. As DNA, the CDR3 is TGTGCCAGCAGTTGGACTAGCGGGAGGGCCTCGAACACCGGGGAGCTGTTTTTT.